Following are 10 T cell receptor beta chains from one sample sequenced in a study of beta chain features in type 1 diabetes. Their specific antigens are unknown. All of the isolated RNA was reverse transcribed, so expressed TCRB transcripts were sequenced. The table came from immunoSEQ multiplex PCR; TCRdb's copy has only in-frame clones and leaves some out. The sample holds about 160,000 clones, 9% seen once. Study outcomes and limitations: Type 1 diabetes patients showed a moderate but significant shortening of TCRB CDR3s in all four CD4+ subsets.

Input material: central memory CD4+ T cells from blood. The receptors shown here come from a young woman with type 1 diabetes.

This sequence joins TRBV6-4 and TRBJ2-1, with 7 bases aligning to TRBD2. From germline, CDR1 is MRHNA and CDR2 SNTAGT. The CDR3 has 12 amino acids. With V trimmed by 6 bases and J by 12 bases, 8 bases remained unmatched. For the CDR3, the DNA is TGTGCCAGCAGGCGGGAGCTAGGGCCGCAGTTCTTC. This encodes CASRRELGPQFF.

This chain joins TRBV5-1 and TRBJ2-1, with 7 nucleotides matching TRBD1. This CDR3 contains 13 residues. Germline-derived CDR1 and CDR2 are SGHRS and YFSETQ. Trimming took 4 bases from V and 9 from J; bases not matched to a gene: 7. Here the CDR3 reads CASSPTGLGEQFF. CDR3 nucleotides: TGCGCCAGCAGCCCGACAGGGTTGGGTGAGCAGTTCTTC.

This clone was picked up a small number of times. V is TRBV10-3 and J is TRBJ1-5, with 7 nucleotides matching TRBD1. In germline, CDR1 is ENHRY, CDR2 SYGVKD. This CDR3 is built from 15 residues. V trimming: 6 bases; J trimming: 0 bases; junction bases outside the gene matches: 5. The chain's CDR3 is CAISAGTDSNQPQHF. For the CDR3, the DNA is TGTGCCATCAGCGCCGGGACAGATAGCAATCAGCCCCAGCATTTT.

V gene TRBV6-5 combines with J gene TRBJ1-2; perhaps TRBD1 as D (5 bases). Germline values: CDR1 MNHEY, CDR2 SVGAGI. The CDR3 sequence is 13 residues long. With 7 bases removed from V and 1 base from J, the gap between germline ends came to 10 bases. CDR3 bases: TGTGCCAGCACTGACAGACTTAACTATGGCTACACCTTC. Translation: CASTDRLNYGYTF.

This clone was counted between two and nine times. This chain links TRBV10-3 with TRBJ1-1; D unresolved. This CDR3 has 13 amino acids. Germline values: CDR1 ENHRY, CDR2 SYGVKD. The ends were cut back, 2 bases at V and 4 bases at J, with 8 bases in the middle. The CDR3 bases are TGTGCCATCAGTGAGCCGGGAGGCACTGAAGCTTTCTTT. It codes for CAISEPGGTEAFF.

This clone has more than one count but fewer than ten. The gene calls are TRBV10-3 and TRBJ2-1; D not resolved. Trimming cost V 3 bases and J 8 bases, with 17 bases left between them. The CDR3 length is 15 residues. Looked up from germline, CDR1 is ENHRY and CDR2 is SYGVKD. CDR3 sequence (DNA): TGTGCCATCAGTGATACGGCTAGTGGAACCCATGAGCAGTTCTTC. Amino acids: CAISDTASGTHEQFF.

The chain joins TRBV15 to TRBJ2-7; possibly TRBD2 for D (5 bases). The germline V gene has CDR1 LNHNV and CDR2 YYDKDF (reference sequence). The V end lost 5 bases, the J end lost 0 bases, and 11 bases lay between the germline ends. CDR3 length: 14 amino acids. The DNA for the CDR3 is TGTGCCACCAGCGTCGGAGGCAGCTCCTACGAGCAGTACTTC. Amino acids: CATSVGGSSYEQYF.

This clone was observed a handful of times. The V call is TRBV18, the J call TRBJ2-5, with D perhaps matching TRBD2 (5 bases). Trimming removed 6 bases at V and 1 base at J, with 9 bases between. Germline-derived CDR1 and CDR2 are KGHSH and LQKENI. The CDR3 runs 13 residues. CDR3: CASSPGFQETQYF. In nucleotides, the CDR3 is TGTGCCAGCTCCCCGGGATTCCAAGAGACCCAGTACTTC.

In DNA form, the CDR3 reads TGTGCCAGCAGTATTCAAGGAGGCCCCTACGAGCAGTACTTC. It yields the protein CASSIQGGPYEQYF. This chain links TRBV27 with TRBJ2-7, with D possibly TRBD2 on 5 matching bases. With 5 bases removed from V and 2 bases from J, the gap between germline ends came to 13 bases. CDR3 length: 14 amino acids. Germline V gives CDR1 MNHEY, CDR2 SMNVEV (reference sequence).

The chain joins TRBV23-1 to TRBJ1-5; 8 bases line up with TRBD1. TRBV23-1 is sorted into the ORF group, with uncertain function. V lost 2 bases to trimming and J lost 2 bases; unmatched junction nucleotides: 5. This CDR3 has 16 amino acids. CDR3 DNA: TGCGCCAGCAGTCAAAGGAACAGGGGGGGCAATCAGCCCCAGCATTTT. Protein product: CASSQRNRGGNQPQHF.